A selection of T cell receptor beta chains follows, all from one sample in a study of monozygotic twins with cystic fibrosis. TCRdb keeps only in-frame clones here, not all; method: immunoSEQ multiplex PCR. This table holds about 29,000 clones, about 85% found once. What was sequenced was blood. The receptors shown here come from a girl aged 2 to 10 with cystic fibrosis. Both conserved end residues are part of each CDR3. A clone size is listed for some rows: how often the clone was seen (once, few, many), or a class if it is expanded.

J: TRBJ1-1; V: TRBV15; size: NA; CDR3: CATGTSMNTEAFF
J: TRBJ2-7; V: TRBV28; size: NA; CDR3: CASTPAASGRYEQYF
J: TRBJ1-2; V: TRBV6-6; size: NA; CDR3: CASSYPGQGGNYGYTF
J: TRBJ2-7; V: TRBV6-6; size: NA; CDR3: CASRPDTYEQYF
J: TRBJ2-7; V: TRBV15; size: NA; CDR3: CATSRDYSGGKSWQYF
J: TRBJ2-1; V: TRBV9; size: NA; CDR3: CASSTLATPANEQFF
J: TRBJ1-2; V: TRBV28; size: NA; CDR3: CASSLSRPTYTF
J: TRBJ1-2; V: TRBV19; size: few; CDR3: CASRGTFATYGYTF
J: TRBJ2-7; V: TRBV6-1; size: NA; CDR3: CASSEAMGTGPLLYEQYF
J: TRBJ2-1; V: TRBV28; size: NA; CDR3: CASSLAPTTGNYNEQFF
J: TRBJ1-1; V: TRBV15; size: NA; CDR3: CATSRDRGNRPPEAFF
J: TRBJ2-7; V: TRBV18; size: NA; CDR3: CASSLQGREGLYEQYF
J: TRBJ2-2; V: TRBV11-2; size: NA; CDR3: CASSPLGRELFF
J: TRBJ2-7; V: TRBV18; size: NA; CDR3: CASSPPTGTDYEQYF
J: TRBJ1-1; V: TRBV19; size: NA; CDR3: CASSSVNGNTEAFF
J: TRBJ1-2; V: TRBV6-5; size: NA; CDR3: CASSEVQWAYGYTF
J: TRBJ1-1; V: TRBV30; size: few; CDR3: CAWSVTSGTEAFF
J: TRBJ1-2; V: TRBV6-1; size: few; CDR3: CASSGRVHYGYTF
J: TRBJ1-2; V: TRBV7-8; size: NA; CDR3: CASSPTPRAIYGYTF
J: TRBJ1-2; V: TRBV30; size: NA; CDR3: CAWTRESYGYTF
J: TRBJ1-2; V: TRBV14; size: NA; CDR3: CASSQEYSGYDGYTF
J: TRBJ2-3; V: TRBV6-1; size: NA; CDR3: CASGLGLQGDTQYF
J: TRBJ2-7; V: TRBV7-2; size: NA; CDR3: CASSPAYEQYF
J: TRBJ2-7; V: TRBV27; size: NA; CDR3: CASSQLSQRDEQYF
J: TRBJ1-5; V: TRBV2; size: NA; CDR3: CASSDGGGSHNQPQHF
J: TRBJ2-5; V: TRBV29-1; size: NA; CDR3: CSVVKGTQYF
J: TRBJ2-7; V: TRBV30; size: once; CDR3: CAWSDGRDSSYEQYF
J: TRBJ2-2; V: TRBV18; size: NA; CDR3: CASSPGLAGLYAGELFF
J: TRBJ2-7; V: TRBV2; size: NA; CDR3: CASRGSGEQYF
J: TRBJ1-2; V: TRBV28; size: NA; CDR3: CASRPTGTGSYNYGYTF
J: TRBJ1-2; V: TRBV6-1; size: once; CDR3: CASSELYGYTF
J: TRBJ2-6; V: TRBV2; size: NA; CDR3: CASTGSGANVLTF
J: TRBJ2-4; V: TRBV18; size: few; CDR3: CASSPSGNLAKNIQYF
J: TRBJ2-2; V: TRBV27; size: NA; CDR3: CASSSMAGTSVNTGELFF
J: TRBJ1-1; V: TRBV5-5; size: NA; CDR3: CASSQGGNTEAFF
J: TRBJ1-2; V: TRBV2; size: NA; CDR3: CASSAQDYGYTF
J: TRBJ1-1; V: TRBV19; size: NA; CDR3: CASKGRGRNTEAFF
J: TRBJ1-1; V: TRBV28; size: once; CDR3: CASSLTPREAFF
J: TRBJ1-1; V: TRBV6-4; size: NA; CDR3: CASSEAGRPNTEAFF
J: TRBJ2-1; V: TRBV15; size: NA; CDR3: CATSRVTLEGEDNEQFF
J: TRBJ2-3; V: TRBV2; size: few; CDR3: CASRLTDTQYF
J: TRBJ2-2; V: TRBV27; size: NA; CDR3: CASSPRALNTGELFF
J: TRBJ2-7; V: TRBV7-2; size: NA; CDR3: CASSLSQGTYEQYF
J: TRBJ2-1; V: TRBV5-1; size: once; CDR3: CASSLDRRDEQFF
J: TRBJ1-1; V: TRBV2; size: NA; CDR3: CASSPVLNTEAFF
J: TRBJ1-2; V: TRBV7-8; size: NA; CDR3: CASSLDAGGVWNYGYTF